This section outlines one T cell receptor (beta chain) sequence together with its context. Its specificity is not known. The treatment here: roughly ten-day PBMC culture with coronavirus spike peptide pools or control peptides (ViraFEST assay). Prior to the COVID-19 pandemic (2011-2018), the unexposed donor's CD4+ T cells were collected. Trimming removed 3 bases from V and 4 bases from J; junction bases left unmatched: 1. CDR1 and CDR2 from the germline V gene are DFQATT and SNEGSKA (reference sequence). This CDR3 is built from 14 residues. Sequence data for DNA of cultured CD4+ T cells were generated by the Oncomine TCR Beta short-read assay. TCRdb fed the PCR reads into MiXCR, producing one record per CDR3 protein. In the table there are roughly 8,100 distinct CDR3 sequences, around half of which are singletons. The entry originates in a study of vaccination and CD4 T cells after COVID-19.

This sequence originates from a human donor in good health. The chain joins TRBV20-1 to TRBJ2-5, with 14 bases matching TRBD2. Sequencing was carried out using CD4+ T cells from blood, cultured in vitro. The CDR3 DNA reads as TGCAGTGCTAGGACTAGCGGGGGGGGAGAGACCCAGTACTTC. Protein product: CSARTSGGGETQYF.